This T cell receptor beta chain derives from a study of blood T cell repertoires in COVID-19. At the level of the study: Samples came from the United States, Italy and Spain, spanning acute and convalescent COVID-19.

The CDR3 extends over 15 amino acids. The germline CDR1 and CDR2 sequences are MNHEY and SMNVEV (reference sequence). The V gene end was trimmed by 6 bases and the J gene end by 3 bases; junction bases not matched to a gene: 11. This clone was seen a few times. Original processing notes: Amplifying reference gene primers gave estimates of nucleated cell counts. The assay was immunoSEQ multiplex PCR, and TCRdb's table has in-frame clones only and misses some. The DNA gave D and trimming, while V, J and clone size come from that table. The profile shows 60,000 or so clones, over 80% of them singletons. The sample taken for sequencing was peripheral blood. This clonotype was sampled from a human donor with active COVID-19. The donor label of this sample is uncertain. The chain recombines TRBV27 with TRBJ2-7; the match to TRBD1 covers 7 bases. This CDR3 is CASSPDSGTDYEQYF. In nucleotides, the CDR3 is TGTGCCAGCAGCCCAGATTCCGGGACAGACTACGAGCAGTACTTC.